Listed below are T cell receptor beta chains from one sample, sequenced in a study of Tregs in tolerant kidney transplant recipients. Measured with immunoSEQ multiplex PCR; TCRdb has only the in-frame clones, and not every one. The table lists about 240,000 clones, around 81% of them singletons. The material sequenced was CD4+ T cells from blood. Source of these receptors: a human donor in good health. Each CDR3 is given with its conserved first and last residue. The D gene is left open where the match is weak. Some rows have no size entry. The others give once, few or many, or a class for an expanded clone.

V gene,clone size,J gene,D gene,CDR3 protein,CDR3 DNA
TRBV5-1,NA,TRBJ2-2,TRBD2,CASSSDRGVPGELFF,TGCGCCAGCAGCTCGGACCGGGGGGTACCCGGGGAGCTGTTTTTT
TRBV18,NA,TRBJ1-5,NA,CASSLRSGNQPQHF,TGTGCCAGCTCCCTCCGGAGCGGCAATCAGCCCCAGCATTTT
TRBV21-1,few,TRBJ1-1,NA,CASSNRYPEDTEAFF,TGTGCCAGCAGCAACAGGTACCCAGAGGACACTGAAGCTTTCTTT
TRBV6-1,NA,TRBJ2-7,TRBD2,CASTPGVAGDYEQYF,TGTGCCAGCACCCCAGGGGTAGCGGGAGACTACGAGCAGTACTTC
TRBV6-4,NA,TRBJ2-1,NA,CASSEYGRSSYNEQFF,TGTGCCAGCAGTGAGTACGGGAGAAGCTCCTACAATGAGCAGTTCTTC
TRBV4-1,NA,TRBJ2-5,TRBD1,CASSQARVGGWETQYF,TGCGCCAGCAGCCAAGCCCGGGTAGGGGGCTGGGAGACCCAGTACTTC
TRBV18,NA,TRBJ2-2,TRBD1,CASSPLDRVTGELFF,TGTGCCAGCTCACCACTGGACAGGGTCACCGGGGAGCTGTTTTTT
TRBV10-3,NA,TRBJ1-6,TRBD1,CAISDRGNNSPLHF,TGTGCCATCAGCGACAGGGGAAATAATTCACCCCTCCACTTT
TRBV7-6,NA,TRBJ2-7,TRBD2,CASSTGTSGAYEQYF,TGTGCCAGCAGCACTGGGACTAGCGGGGCCTACGAGCAGTACTTC
TRBV6-5,NA,TRBJ2-7,TRBD1,CASSWRQGHEQYF,TGTGCCAGCAGTTGGCGACAGGGCCACGAGCAGTACTTC
TRBV6-1,NA,TRBJ1-6,NA,CASSQVMGGGSPLHF,TGTGCCAGCAGCCAAGTGATGGGGGGCGGTTCACCCCTCCACTTT
TRBV5-1,NA,TRBJ2-1,NA,CASSRDSYNEQFF,TGCGCCAGCAGTCGTGACAGTTACAATGAGCAGTTCTTC
TRBV6-1,NA,TRBJ1-5,NA,CASGSQPQHF,TGTGCCAGCGGTTCTCAGCCCCAGCATTTT
TRBV14,NA,TRBJ1-4,NA,CASSQAGAGEKLFF,TGTGCCAGCAGCCAAGCTGGGGCTGGGGAAAAACTGTTTTTT
TRBV18,NA,TRBJ2-7,NA,CASSPEPSSYEQYF,TGTGCCAGCTCACCCGAGCCCAGCTCGTACGAGCAGTACTTC
TRBV6-5,once,TRBJ1-2,NA,CASSPGPVYGYTF,TGTGCCAGCAGCCCGGGACCGGTCTATGGCTACACCTTC
TRBV6-6,NA,TRBJ2-3,NA,CASSPIASTDTQYF,TGTGCCAGCAGCCCCATTGCCAGCACAGATACGCAGTATTTT
TRBV11-2,NA,TRBJ1-5,NA,CASSRGSSNQPQHF,TGTGCCAGCAGTCGGGGATCTAGCAATCAGCCCCAGCATTTT
TRBV4-1,NA,TRBJ1-1,NA,CASSQDRLGVRVNTEAFF,TGCGCCAGCAGCCAAGATCGCCTCGGGGTAAGGGTGAACACTGAAGCTTTCTTT
TRBV29-1,NA,TRBJ1-1,NA,CSVDRGARAFF,TGCAGCGTTGATAGGGGGGCGCGTGCTTTCTTT
TRBV6-5,NA,TRBJ1-5,NA,CASRYRDGNNQPQHF,TGTGCCAGCAGATACCGGGACGGAAACAATCAGCCCCAGCATTTT
TRBV10-3,few,TRBJ1-5,TRBD1,CAIRAREGQSSPQHF,TGTGCCATCAGGGCAAGGGAGGGACAGTCGAGTCCCCAGCATTTT
TRBV7-9,NA,TRBJ1-2,NA,CASSINEWQPCFF,TGTGCCAGCAGCATCAACGAGTGGCAGCCCTGCTTCTTC
TRBV5-1,NA,TRBJ1-2,NA,CASSLASFNGYTF,TGCGCCAGCAGCTTGGCATCATTTAATGGCTACACCTTC
TRBV19,NA,TRBJ1-5,NA,CASSRDGYSNQPQHF,TGTGCCAGTAGTCGAGACGGGTATAGCAATCAGCCCCAGCATTTT
TRBV18,NA,TRBJ2-7,NA,CASSPTEGTYEQYF,TGTGCCAGCTCACCTACAGAGGGGACCTACGAGCAGTACTTC
TRBV5-1,NA,TRBJ2-1,NA,CASSLTVYSYNEQFF,TGCGCCAGCAGCTTGACGGTTTACTCCTACAATGAGCAGTTCTTC
TRBV12-5,NA,TRBJ1-1,NA,CASGPDLLGAEAFF,TGTGCTAGTGGCCCAGACCTTCTTGGGGCTGAAGCTTTCTTT
TRBV7-9,NA,TRBJ1-6,NA,CASSPASDSPLHF,TGTGCCAGCAGCCCGGCGTCGGATTCACCCCTCCACTTT
TRBV6-5,once,TRBJ1-2,NA,CASSYTRGFWYGYTF,TGTGCCAGCAGTTACACGAGGGGTTTTTGGTATGGCTACACCTTC
TRBV7-3,NA,TRBJ2-4,NA,CASSLTTGGIQYF,TGTGCCAGCAGCTTAACGACCGGAGGCATTCAGTACTTC
TRBV11-2,NA,TRBJ1-1,TRBD1,CASSVPGTGSEAFF,TGTGCCAGCAGCGTCCCCGGGACAGGCTCTGAAGCTTTCTTT
TRBV6-5,NA,TRBJ1-5,TRBD1,CASSLQGWYGNQPQHF,TGTGCCAGCAGTTTACAGGGGTGGTATGGCAATCAGCCCCAGCATTTT
TRBV4-1,NA,TRBJ1-6,NA,CASSQDGHSYNSPLHF,TGCGCCAGCAGCCAAGACGGGCACAGCTATAATTCACCCCTCCACTTT
TRBV7-2,NA,TRBJ2-1,NA,CASSSRLRTYNEQFF,TGTGCCAGCAGCTCCCGACTGAGAACCTACAATGAGCAGTTCTTC
TRBV27,NA,TRBJ2-1,TRBD2,CASRSPGRAINEQFF,TGTGCCAGCAGAAGTCCGGGGAGGGCCATCAATGAGCAGTTCTTC
TRBV4-2,NA,TRBJ2-1,NA,CASSQEVGYNEQFF,TGTGCCAGCAGCCAAGAAGTGGGGTACAATGAGCAGTTCTTC
TRBV6-1,NA,TRBJ2-1,TRBD2,CASRRTSGYNEQFF,TGTGCCAGCAGAAGGACTAGCGGCTACAATGAGCAGTTCTTC
TRBV6-5,NA,TRBJ1-2,TRBD1,CASLMTGGLGYTF,TGTGCCAGCCTTATGACAGGGGGCTTGGGCTACACCTTC
TRBV7-8,NA,TRBJ2-5,NA,CASSLARGGAETQYF,TGTGCCAGCAGCTTAGCCCGGGGAGGTGCGGAGACCCAGTACTTC
TRBV7-3,NA,TRBJ2-7,TRBD2,CASSLTASGLSYEQYF,TGTGCCAGCAGCTTAACAGCTAGCGGGCTCTCCTACGAGCAGTACTTC
TRBV18,NA,TRBJ1-1,TRBD1,CASSPSDREFTEAFF,TGTGCCAGCTCACCTTCCGACAGGGAGTTCACTGAAGCTTTCTTT
TRBV6-4,NA,TRBJ1-2,NA,CASSVDGNYGYTF,TGTGCCAGCAGTGTAGACGGGAACTATGGCTACACCTTC
TRBV6-1,NA,TRBJ2-1,TRBD2,CASSLAGGRNEQFF,TGTGCCAGCAGCCTCGCGGGCGGGAGGAATGAGCAGTTCTTC